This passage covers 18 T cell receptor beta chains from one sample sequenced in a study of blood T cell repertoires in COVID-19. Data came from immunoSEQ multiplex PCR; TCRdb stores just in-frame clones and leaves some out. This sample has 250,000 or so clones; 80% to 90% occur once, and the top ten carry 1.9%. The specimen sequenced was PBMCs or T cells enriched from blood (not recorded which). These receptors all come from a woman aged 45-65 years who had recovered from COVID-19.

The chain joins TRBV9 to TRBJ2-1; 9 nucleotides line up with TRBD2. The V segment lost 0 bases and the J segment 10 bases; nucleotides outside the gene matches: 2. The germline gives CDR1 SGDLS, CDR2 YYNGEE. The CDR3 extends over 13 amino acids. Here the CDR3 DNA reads TGTGCCAGCAGCGTAGCTAGCGGGGTGGAGCAGTTCTTC. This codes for CASSVASGVEQFF.

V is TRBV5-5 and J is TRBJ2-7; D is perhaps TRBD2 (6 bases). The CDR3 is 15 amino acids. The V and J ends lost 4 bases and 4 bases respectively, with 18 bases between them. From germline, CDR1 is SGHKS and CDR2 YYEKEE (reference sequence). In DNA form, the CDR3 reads TGTGCCAGCAGCCCTTCGCCTAGCGCTATTTACGAGCAGTACTTC. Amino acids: CASSPSPSAIYEQYF.

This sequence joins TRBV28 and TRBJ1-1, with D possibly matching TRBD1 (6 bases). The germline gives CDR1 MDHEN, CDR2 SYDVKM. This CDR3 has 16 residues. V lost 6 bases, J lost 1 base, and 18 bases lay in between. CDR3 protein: CASSLRPGQRNTEAFF. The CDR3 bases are TGTGCCAGCAGCCTACGACCGGGACAAAGGAACACTGAAGCTTTCTTT.

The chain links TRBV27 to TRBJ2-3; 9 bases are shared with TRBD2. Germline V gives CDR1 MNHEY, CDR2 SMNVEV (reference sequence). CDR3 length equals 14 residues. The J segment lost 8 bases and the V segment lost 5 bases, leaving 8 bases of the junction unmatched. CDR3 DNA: TGTGCCAGCAGTGGGACTAGCCAAGGGGTTACGCAGTATTTT. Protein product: CASSGTSQGVTQYF.

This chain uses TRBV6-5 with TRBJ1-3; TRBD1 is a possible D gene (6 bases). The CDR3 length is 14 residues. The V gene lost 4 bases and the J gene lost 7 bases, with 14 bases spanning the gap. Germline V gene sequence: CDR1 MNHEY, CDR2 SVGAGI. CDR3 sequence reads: CASSLRDIGNTIYF. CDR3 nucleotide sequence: TGTGCCAGCAGTTTAAGGGACATAGGGAACACCATATATTTT.

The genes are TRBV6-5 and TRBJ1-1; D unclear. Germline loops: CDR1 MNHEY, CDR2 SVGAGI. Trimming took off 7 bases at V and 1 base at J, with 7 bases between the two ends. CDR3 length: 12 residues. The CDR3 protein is CASTEGNTEAFF. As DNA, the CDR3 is TGTGCCAGCACCGAGGGGAACACTGAAGCTTTCTTT.

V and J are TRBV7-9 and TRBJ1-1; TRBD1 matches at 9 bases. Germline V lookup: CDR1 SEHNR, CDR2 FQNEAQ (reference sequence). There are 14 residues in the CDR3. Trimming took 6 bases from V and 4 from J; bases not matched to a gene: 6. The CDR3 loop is CASSLSQGATEAFF. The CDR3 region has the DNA TGTGCCAGCAGTCTTTCACAGGGGGCCACTGAAGCTTTCTTT.

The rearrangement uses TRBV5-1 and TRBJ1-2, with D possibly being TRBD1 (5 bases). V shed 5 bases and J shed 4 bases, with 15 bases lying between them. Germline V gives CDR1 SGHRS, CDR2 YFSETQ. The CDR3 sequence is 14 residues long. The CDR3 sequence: CASSSHGTPYGYTF. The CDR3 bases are TGCGCCAGCAGTTCCCATGGGACTCCCTATGGCTACACCTTC. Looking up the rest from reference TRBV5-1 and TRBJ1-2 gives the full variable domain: KAGVTQTPRYLIKTRGQQVTLSCSPISGHRSVSWYQQTPGQGLQFLFEYFSETQRNKGNFPGRFSGRQFSNSRSEMNVSTLELGDSALYLCASSSHGTPYGYTFGSGTRLTVV.

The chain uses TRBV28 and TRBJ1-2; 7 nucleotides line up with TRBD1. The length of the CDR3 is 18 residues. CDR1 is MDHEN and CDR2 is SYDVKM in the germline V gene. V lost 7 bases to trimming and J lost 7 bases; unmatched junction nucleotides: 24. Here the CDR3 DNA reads TGTGCCAGCACTTCCCCTCCAGGCCAGGAGGGGGCTCGAGGTGGCTACACCTTC. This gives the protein CASTSPPGQEGARGGYTF.

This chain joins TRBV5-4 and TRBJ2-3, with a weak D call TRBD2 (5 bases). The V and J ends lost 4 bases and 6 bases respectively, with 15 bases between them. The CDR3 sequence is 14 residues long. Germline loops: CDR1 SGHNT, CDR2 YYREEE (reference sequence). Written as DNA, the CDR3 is TGTGCCAGCAGCCCGACCCGAGGGTCTGATACGCAGTATTTT. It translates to CASSPTRGSDTQYF.

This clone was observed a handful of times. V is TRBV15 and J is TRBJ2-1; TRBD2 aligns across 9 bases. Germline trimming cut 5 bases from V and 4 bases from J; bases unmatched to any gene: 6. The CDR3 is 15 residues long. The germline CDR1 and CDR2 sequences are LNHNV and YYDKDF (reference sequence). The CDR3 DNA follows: TGTGCCACCAGCGCGATGACTAGCGGATACAATGAGCAGTTCTTC. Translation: CATSAMTSGYNEQFF.

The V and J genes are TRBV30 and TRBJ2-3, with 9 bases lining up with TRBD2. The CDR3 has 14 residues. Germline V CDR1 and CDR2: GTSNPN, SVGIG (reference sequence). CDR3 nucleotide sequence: TGTGCGCTCGCTAGACTAGCGGTCACAGATACGCAGTATTTT. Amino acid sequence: CALARLAVTDTQYF.

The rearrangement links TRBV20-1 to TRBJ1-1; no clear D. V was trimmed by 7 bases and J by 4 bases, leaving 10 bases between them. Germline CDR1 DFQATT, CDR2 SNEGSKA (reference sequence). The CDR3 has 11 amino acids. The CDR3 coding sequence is TGCAGTGGAGGAGGAGGCACTGAAGCTTTCTTT. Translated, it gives CSGGGGTEAFF.

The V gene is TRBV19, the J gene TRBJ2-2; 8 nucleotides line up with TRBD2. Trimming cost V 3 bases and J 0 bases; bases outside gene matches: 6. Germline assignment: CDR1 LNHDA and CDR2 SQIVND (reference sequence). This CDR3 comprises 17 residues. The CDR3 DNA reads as TGTGCCAGTAGTATCCTAGCGGGTCGCACGAACACCGGGGAGCTGTTTTTT. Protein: CASSILAGRTNTGELFF.

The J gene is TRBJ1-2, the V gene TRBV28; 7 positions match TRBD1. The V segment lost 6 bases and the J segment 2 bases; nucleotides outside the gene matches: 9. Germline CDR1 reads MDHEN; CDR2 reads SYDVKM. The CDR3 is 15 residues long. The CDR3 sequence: CASSPGGRGNYGYTF. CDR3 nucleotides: TGTGCCAGCAGCCCCGGGGGCAGGGGGAACTATGGCTACACCTTC.

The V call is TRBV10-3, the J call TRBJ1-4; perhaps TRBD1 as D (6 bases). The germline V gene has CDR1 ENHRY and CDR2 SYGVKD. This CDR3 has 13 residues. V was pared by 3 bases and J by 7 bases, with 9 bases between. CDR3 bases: TGTGCCATCAGTGAACAGGGCGGTGAAAAACTGTTTTTT. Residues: CAISEQGGEKLFF.

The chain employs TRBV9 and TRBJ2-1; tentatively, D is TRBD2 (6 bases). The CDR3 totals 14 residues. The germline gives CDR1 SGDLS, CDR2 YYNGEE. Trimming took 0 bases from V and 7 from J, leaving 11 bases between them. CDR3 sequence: CASSVAGGWNEQFF. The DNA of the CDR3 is TGTGCCAGCAGCGTAGCTGGAGGGTGGAATGAGCAGTTCTTC. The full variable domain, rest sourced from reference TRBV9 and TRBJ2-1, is DSGVTQTPKHLITATGQRVTLRCSPRSGDLSVYWYQQSLDQGLQFLIQYYNGEERAKGNILERFSAQQFPDLHSELNLSSLELGDSALYFCASSVAGGWNEQFFGPGTRLTVL.

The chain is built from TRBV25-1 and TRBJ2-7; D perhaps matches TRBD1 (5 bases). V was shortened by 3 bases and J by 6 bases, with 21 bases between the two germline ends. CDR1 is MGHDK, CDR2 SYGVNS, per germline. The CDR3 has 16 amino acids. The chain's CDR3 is CASSDLLGFDSGEQYF. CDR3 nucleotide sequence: TGTGCCAGCAGTGATCTCCTAGGATTCGACAGTGGCGAGCAGTACTTC.